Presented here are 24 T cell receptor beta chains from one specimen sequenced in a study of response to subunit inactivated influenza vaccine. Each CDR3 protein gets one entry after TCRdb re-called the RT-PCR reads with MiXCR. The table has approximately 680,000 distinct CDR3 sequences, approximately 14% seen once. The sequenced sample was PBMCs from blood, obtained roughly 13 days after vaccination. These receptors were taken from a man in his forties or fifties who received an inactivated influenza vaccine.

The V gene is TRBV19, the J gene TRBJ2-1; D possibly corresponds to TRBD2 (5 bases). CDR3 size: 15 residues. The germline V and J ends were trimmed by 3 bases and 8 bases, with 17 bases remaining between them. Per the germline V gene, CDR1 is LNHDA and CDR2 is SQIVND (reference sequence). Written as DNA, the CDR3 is TGTGCCAGTAGTATGGATTGGGGAGCGTGGGATGAGCAGTTCTTC. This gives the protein CASSMDWGAWDEQFF.

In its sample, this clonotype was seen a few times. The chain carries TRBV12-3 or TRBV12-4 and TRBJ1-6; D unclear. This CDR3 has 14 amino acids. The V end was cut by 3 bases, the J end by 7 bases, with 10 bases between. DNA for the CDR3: TGTGCCAGCAGTTTTGAAAAGGGAAATTCACCCCTCCACTTT. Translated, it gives CASSFEKGNSPLHF.

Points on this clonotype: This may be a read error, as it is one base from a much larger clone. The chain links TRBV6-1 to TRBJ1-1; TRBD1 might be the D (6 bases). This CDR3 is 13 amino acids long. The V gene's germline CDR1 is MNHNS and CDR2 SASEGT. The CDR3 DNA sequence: TGTGCCAGCAGTAGCCAGGGGAGCGCTGAAGCTTACTTT. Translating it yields CASSSQGSAEAYF.

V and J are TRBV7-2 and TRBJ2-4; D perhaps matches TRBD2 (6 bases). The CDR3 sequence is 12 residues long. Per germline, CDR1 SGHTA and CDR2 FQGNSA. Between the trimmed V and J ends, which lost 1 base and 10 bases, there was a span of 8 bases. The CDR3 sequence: CASSLDRGIQYF. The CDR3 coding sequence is TGTGCCAGCAGCTTAGACCGGGGGATTCAGTACTTC.

CDR3 nucleotide sequence: TGTGCCAGCAGCCGAGCGGGGGGCCACACAGATACGCAGTATTTT. Encoded protein: CASSRAGGHTDTQYF. V is TRBV5-6 and J is TRBJ2-3; 9 nucleotides line up with TRBD2. After removal of 4 bases from V and 2 bases from J, the junction contained 5 bases not matched to a gene. Germline CDR1 reads SGHDT; CDR2 reads YYEEEE. This CDR3 contains 15 residues.

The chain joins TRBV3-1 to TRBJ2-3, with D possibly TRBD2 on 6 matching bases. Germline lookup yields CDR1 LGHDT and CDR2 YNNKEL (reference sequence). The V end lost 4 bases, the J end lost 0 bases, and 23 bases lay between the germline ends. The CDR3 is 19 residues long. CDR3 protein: CASSLIGTRGRGSTDTQYF. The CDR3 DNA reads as TGTGCCAGCAGCCTTATTGGGACTCGCGGAAGAGGTAGCACAGATACGCAGTATTTT.

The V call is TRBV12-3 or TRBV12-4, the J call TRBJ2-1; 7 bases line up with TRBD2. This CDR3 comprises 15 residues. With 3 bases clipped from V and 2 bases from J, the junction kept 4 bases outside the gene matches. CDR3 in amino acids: CASSFGGRAYNEQFF. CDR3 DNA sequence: TGTGCCAGCAGTTTCGGGGGGAGGGCCTACAATGAGCAGTTCTTC.

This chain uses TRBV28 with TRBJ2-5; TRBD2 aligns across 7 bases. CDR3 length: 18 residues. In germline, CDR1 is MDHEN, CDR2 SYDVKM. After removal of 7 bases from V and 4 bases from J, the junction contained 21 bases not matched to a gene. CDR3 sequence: CASTRPPGGGRISETQYF. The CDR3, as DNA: TGTGCCAGCACGCGTCCCCCGGGGGGAGGGCGAATCTCAGAGACCCAGTACTTC.

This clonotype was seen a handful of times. The CDR3 bases are TGCAGCGGAGCCAGAGGGCCCCAGCATTTT. It yields the protein CSGARGPQHF. The chain joins TRBV29-1 to TRBJ1-5; D not certain. The ends were cut back, 7 bases at V and 9 bases at J, with 10 bases in the middle. This CDR3 is 10 amino acids long. Germline CDR1 SQVTM, CDR2 ANQGSEA.

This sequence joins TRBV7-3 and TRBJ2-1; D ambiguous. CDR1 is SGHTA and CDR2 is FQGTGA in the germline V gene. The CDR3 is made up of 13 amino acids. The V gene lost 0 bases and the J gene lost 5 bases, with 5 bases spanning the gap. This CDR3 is CASSLTLDNEQFF. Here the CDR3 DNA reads TGTGCCAGCAGCTTAACGTTGGACAATGAGCAGTTCTTC.

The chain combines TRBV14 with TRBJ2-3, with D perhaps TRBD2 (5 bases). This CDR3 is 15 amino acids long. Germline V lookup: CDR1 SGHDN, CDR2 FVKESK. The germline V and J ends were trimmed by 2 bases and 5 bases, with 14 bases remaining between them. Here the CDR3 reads CASSQLLAGIDTQYF. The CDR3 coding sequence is TGTGCCAGCAGCCAACTTTTGGCGGGCATAGATACGCAGTATTTT.

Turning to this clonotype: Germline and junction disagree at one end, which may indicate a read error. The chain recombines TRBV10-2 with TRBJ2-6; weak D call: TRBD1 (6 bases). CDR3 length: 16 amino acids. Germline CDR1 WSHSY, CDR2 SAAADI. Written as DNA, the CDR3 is TGCGCCAGCAGTGCCAGGGGAAGGTCTGGGGCCAACGTCCTGATTTTC. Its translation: CASSARGRSGANVLIF.

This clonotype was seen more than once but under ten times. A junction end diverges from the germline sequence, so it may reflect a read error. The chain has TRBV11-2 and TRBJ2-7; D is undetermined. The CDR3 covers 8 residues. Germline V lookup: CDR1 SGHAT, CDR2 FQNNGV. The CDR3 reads CASSPRRF. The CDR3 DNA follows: TGTGCCAGCAGCCCCCGTCGGTTC.

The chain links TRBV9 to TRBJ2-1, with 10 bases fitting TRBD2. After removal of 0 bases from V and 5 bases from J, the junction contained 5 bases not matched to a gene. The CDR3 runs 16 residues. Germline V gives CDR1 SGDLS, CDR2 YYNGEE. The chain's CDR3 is CASSVDRLAGHNEQFF. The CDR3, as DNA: TGTGCCAGCAGCGTAGATCGACTAGCGGGTCACAATGAGCAGTTCTTC.

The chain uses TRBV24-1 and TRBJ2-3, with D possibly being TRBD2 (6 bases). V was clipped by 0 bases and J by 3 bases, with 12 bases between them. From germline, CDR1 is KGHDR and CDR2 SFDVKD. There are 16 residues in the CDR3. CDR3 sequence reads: CATSDLRFGGTDTQYF. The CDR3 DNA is TGTGCCACCAGTGATTTGCGTTTCGGAGGGACAGATACGCAGTATTTT.

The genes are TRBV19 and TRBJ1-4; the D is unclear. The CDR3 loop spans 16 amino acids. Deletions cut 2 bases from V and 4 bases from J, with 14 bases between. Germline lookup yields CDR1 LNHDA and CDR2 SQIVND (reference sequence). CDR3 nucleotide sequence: TGTGCCAGTAGTATACAGTTGGGATCCCTTAATGAAAAACTGTTTTTT. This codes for CASSIQLGSLNEKLFF.

CDR3 region: CASRHRVETDTQYF. CDR3 nucleotide sequence: TGTGCCAGCAGACACAGGGTTGAAACAGATACGCAGTATTTT. The chain is built from TRBV11-2 and TRBJ2-3; maybe TRBD1 (6 bases). V lost 6 bases, J lost 3 bases, and 13 bases lay in between. Germline CDR1 and CDR2: SGHAT and FQNNGV. This CDR3 region has 14 residues.

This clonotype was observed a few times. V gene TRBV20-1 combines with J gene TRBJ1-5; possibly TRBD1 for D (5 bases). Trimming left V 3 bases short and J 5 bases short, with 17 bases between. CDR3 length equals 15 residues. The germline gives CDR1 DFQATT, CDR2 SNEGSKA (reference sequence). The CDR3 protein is CSASPRMGGDQPQHF. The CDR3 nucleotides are TGCAGTGCTAGCCCCCGAATGGGGGGGGATCAGCCCCAGCATTTT.

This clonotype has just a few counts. The CDR3 here is CASSEGQYNEQFF. For the CDR3, the DNA is TGCGCCAGCAGTGAAGGGCAGTACAATGAGCAGTTCTTC. The chain is built from TRBV10-1 and TRBJ2-1; no clear D gene. The CDR3 contains 13 residues. In germline, CDR1 is WNHNN, CDR2 SYGVQD (reference sequence). The V end was cut by 3 bases, the J end by 4 bases, with 7 bases between.

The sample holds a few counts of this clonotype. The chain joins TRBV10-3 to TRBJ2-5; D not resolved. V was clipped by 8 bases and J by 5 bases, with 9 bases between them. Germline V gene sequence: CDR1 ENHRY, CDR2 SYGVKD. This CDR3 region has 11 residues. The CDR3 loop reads CAIGLGETQYF. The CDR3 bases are TGTGCCATCGGGCTTGGGGAGACCCAGTACTTC.

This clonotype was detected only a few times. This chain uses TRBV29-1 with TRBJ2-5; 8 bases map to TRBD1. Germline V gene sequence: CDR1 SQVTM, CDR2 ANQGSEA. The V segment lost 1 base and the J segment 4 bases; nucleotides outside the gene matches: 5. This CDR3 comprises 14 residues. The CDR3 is CSVEGTGRGETQYF. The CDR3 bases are TGCAGCGTTGAAGGGACAGGGCGCGGAGAGACCCAGTACTTC.

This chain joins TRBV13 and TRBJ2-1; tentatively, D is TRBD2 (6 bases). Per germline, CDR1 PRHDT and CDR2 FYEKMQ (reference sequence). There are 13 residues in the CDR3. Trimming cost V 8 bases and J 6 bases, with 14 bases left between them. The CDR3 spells CASAGRDRNEQFF. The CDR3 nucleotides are TGTGCCAGCGCGGGGAGAGATCGCAATGAGCAGTTCTTC.

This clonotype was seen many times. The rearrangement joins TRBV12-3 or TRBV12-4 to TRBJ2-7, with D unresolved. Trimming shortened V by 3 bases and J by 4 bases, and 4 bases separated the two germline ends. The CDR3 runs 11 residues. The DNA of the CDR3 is TGTGCCAGCAGTTTCATTTACGAGCAGTACTTC. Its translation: CASSFIYEQYF.

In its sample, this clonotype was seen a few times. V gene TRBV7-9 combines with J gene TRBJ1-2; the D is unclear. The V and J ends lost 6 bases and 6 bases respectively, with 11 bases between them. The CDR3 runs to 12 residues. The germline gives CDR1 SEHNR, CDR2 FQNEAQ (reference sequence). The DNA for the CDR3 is TGTGCCAGCAGTCTATTAAGCGATGGCTACACCTTC. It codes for CASSLLSDGYTF.